The 29 T cell receptor beta chains given below trace back to one sample, sequenced in a study of regulatory T cells in long-lasting Graves disease. Through Arm-PCR of CDR3 regions and iRepertoire HTBI primers, TCR beta libraries were built. TCRdb analysed the multiplex PCR reads with MiXCR anew, one entry per CDR3 protein. The sample gives under 800,000 distinct CDR3 sequences, around 17% of which show up once; about 18% is in the top ten. This sample's time point: newly diagnosed GD, antithyroid drugs for less than 3 months. The TCR library used RNA extracted from PBMCs. These data also formed part of another study, on T cells in Graves' hyperthyroidism and ophthalmopathy.

Specimen: peripheral blood mononuclear cells (PBMCs), collected at new diagnosis, from a patient treated with antithyroid drugs. These receptor sequences come from a woman younger than 45 with Graves disease.

This clonotype came up a few times. The chain has TRBV14 and TRBJ2-1; a weak D match, TRBD2 (6 bases). CDR3 length: 15 amino acids. Trimming removed 4 bases at V and 2 bases at J, with 12 bases between. CDR1 is SGHDN and CDR2 is FVKESK in the germline V gene. The DNA for the CDR3 is TGTGCCAGCAGCCTGCCGGGACTCCCCTACAATGAGCAGTTCTTC. This gives the protein CASSLPGLPYNEQFF.

The CDR3 region is CASSLKGRRGVSEQYF. In nucleotides, the CDR3 is TGTGCCAGCAGCTTGAAGGGGCGAAGAGGGGTATCCGAGCAGTACTTC. The chain links TRBV5-4 to TRBJ2-7, with D tentatively TRBD1 or TRBD2 (5 bases each). The V and J ends lost 1 base and 6 bases respectively, with 20 bases between them. This CDR3 has 16 residues. Per the germline V gene, CDR1 is SGHNT and CDR2 is YYREEE (reference sequence).

There are a few counts of this clonotype. The chain combines TRBV5-8 with TRBJ1-5; D is ambiguous. V lost 1 base to trimming and J lost 2 bases, with 7 bases between them. The CDR3 is made up of 14 amino acids. The germline V gene has CDR1 SGHTS and CDR2 YDEGEE. The CDR3 DNA reads as TGTGCCAGCAGCTTGTCCCAGGGCAATCAGCCCCAGCATTTT. Protein product: CASSLSQGNQPQHF. Together with reference TRBV5-8 and TRBJ1-5, the CDR3 gives the full variable domain: EAGVTQSPTHLIKTRGQQATLRCSPISGHTSVYWYQQALGLGLQFLLWYDEGEERNRGNFPPRFSGRQFPNYSSELNVNALELEDSALYLCASSLSQGNQPQHFGDGTRLSIL.

The sample holds many counts of this clonotype. The rearrangement joins TRBV27 to TRBJ2-1, with 12 nucleotides matching TRBD1. This CDR3 has 15 amino acids. Germline CDR1 is MNHEY and CDR2 is SMNVEV (reference sequence). V was pared by 5 bases and J by 8 bases, with 7 bases of the junction left unmatched. Here the CDR3 DNA reads TGTGCCAGCAGTCTCCTCGGGACAGGGGGCTATGAGCAGTTCTTC. It yields the protein CASSLLGTGGYEQFF.

This clonotype was recorded a few times. V gene TRBV9 combines with J gene TRBJ2-3, with 11 bases aligning to TRBD2. CDR1 and CDR2 (germline): SGDLS, YYNGEE. V lost 3 bases to trimming and J lost 2 bases; unmatched junction nucleotides: 8. This CDR3 is built from 17 residues. CDR3 sequence reads: CASSDPRLAGNTDTQYF. CDR3 nucleotide sequence: TGTGCCAGCAGCGACCCGAGACTAGCGGGAAACACAGATACGCAGTATTTT.

This clonotype came up many times. The rearrangement links TRBV2 to TRBJ2-3, with 7 positions matching TRBD2. V was clipped by 4 bases and J by 0 bases; unmatched bases: 4. This CDR3 is 15 amino acids long. Germline V gene lookup returns CDR1 SNHLY and CDR2 FYNNEI. The CDR3: CASSGASGSTDTQYF. In DNA, the CDR3 is TGTGCCAGCAGTGGGGCTAGCGGTAGCACAGATACGCAGTATTTT.

This chain connects TRBV29-1 to TRBJ2-7; D possibly corresponds to TRBD2 (5 bases). Germline CDR1 SQVTM, CDR2 ANQGSEA. The CDR3 has 11 amino acids. V dropped 5 bases and J dropped 7 bases, with 12 bases sitting between them. CDR3: CSVKEAWEQYF. The CDR3 coding sequence is TGCAGCGTTAAGGAGGCGTGGGAGCAGTACTTC.

V gene TRBV6-5 combines with J gene TRBJ1-5, with 9 bases that match TRBD1. The CDR3 covers 16 residues. The V and J ends lost 8 bases and 2 bases, in that order; junction bases with no gene match: 10. Germline loops: CDR1 MNHEY, CDR2 SVGAGI. The CDR3 protein is CASGTQGAGGNQPQHF. The CDR3 region has the DNA TGTGCCAGCGGTACACAGGGGGCCGGGGGCAATCAGCCCCAGCATTTT.

V gene TRBV7-9 combines with J gene TRBJ2-7; possibly TRBD2 for D (6 bases). The germline V gene encodes CDR1 SEHNR and CDR2 FQNEAQ (reference sequence). CDR3 length equals 14 residues. The ends were cut back, 10 bases at V and 4 bases at J, with 20 bases in the middle. DNA of the CDR3: TGTGCCACCACCGCGGGGTCAAGCGAGTACGAGCAGTACTTC. It codes for CATTAGSSEYEQYF. Looking up the rest from reference TRBV7-9 and TRBJ2-7 gives the full variable domain: DTGVSQNPRHKITKRGQNVTFRCDPISEHNRLYWYRQTLGQGPEFLTYFQNEAQLEKSRLLSDRFSAERPKGSFSTLEIQRTEQGDSAMYLCATTAGSSEYEQYFGPGTRLTVT.

This clonotype showed up many times. The V call is TRBV28, the J call TRBJ2-5; 11 positions match TRBD2. The CDR3 spans 16 residues. Unmatched junction bases numbered 7, after V lost 6 bases and J lost 1 base. The germline CDR1 and CDR2 sequences are MDHEN and SYDVKM. The CDR3 nucleotides read TGTGCCAGCAGCCCCGGACTAGCGGGCCTCCAAGAGACCCAGTACTTC. This encodes CASSPGLAGLQETQYF. The variable domain in full, completed from reference TRBV28 and TRBJ2-5, reads DVKVTQSSRYLVKRTGEKVFLECVQDMDHENMFWYRQDPGLGLRLIYFSYDVKMKEKGDIPEGYSVSREKKERFSLILESASTNQTSMYLCASSPGLAGLQETQYFGPGTRLLVL.

This clonotype was picked up a small number of times. The chain joins TRBV6-7 to TRBJ2-5, with a tentative D call TRBD2 (5 bases). TRBV6-7 is marked as an open reading frame, function uncertain. The CDR3 is made up of 14 amino acids. V was clipped by 6 bases and J by 1 base, with 12 bases between them. The chain's CDR3 is CASRTTRAQETQYF. In DNA, the CDR3 is TGTGCCAGCAGGACCACTAGGGCCCAAGAGACCCAGTACTTC.

This clonotype was observed many times. The genes are TRBV6-1 and TRBJ2-1, with TRBD2 as a possible D gene (5 bases). The CDR3 extends over 15 amino acids. V was shortened by 6 bases and J by 7 bases, with 19 bases between the two germline ends. Germline V lookup: CDR1 MNHNS, CDR2 SASEGT. The CDR3 loop reads CASSRGLSYSNEQFF. In nucleotides, the CDR3 is TGTGCCAGCAGCCGAGGACTCAGCTACTCGAATGAGCAGTTCTTC.

This clonotype was counted a few times. The CDR3 sequence is CASSRGVTETQYF. CDR3 coding DNA: TGTGCCAGCTCACGGGGGGTGACGGAGACCCAGTACTTC. The chain joins TRBV18 to TRBJ2-5, with D possibly TRBD2 on 6 matching bases. Deletions cut 4 bases from V and 5 bases from J, with 11 bases between. The CDR3 is 13 amino acids. Germline assignment: CDR1 KGHSH and CDR2 LQKENI.

This clonotype came up a few times. The chain combines TRBV3-1 with TRBJ2-4; D gene ambiguous. This CDR3 is 18 amino acids long. Trimming removed 4 bases at V and 1 base at J, with 20 bases between. The germline V gene has CDR1 LGHDT and CDR2 YNNKEL (reference sequence). The CDR3 sequence is CASSPNTAVIGAKNIQYF. Here the CDR3 DNA reads TGTGCCAGCAGCCCAAACACTGCAGTGATCGGGGCCAAAAACATTCAGTACTTC.

This clonotype was detected many times. This chain joins TRBV29-1 and TRBJ2-3; D possibly corresponds to TRBD2 (6 bases). The CDR3 totals 14 residues. The V end lost 7 bases, the J end lost 4 bases, and 18 bases lay between the germline ends. CDR1 and CDR2 from the germline V gene are SQVTM and ANQGSEA. The CDR3 nucleotides read TGCAGCGCCGGGGGACCATCTGGCGCAGATACGCAGTATTTT. Amino acid sequence: CSAGGPSGADTQYF.

This clonotype was counted ten times or more. The gene calls are TRBV12-3 or TRBV12-4 and TRBJ1-6; D remains unclear. V was shortened by 6 bases and J by 0 bases, with 9 bases between the two germline ends. The CDR3 loop spans 15 amino acids. The CDR3 bases are TGTGCCAGCAGGGCAATCAGCTCCTATAATTCACCCCTCCACTTT. Residues: CASRAISSYNSPLHF.

J is TRBJ2-7 and V is TRBV27; a weak D match, TRBD1 (6 bases). Germline-derived CDR1 and CDR2 are MNHEY and SMNVEV (reference sequence). The length of the CDR3 is 14 residues. Trimming took off 5 bases at V and 0 bases at J, with 11 bases between the two ends. The CDR3 DNA follows: TGTGCCAGCAGTAGACAGGACCCCTCCTACGAGCAGTACTTC. Translated, it gives CASSRQDPSYEQYF.

There are many counts of this clonotype. V is TRBV10-3 and J is TRBJ1-1; the D gene is possibly TRBD1 (6 bases). V lost 2 bases and J lost 3, with 16 bases in between. Germline V gene sequence: CDR1 ENHRY, CDR2 SYGVKD. There are 16 residues in the CDR3. This CDR3 reads CAISEVQGWSDTEAFF. The DNA for the CDR3 is TGTGCCATCAGTGAGGTACAGGGATGGTCGGACACTGAAGCTTTCTTT.

This clonotype showed up many times. This chain connects TRBV2 to TRBJ2-7, with D possibly being TRBD1 (6 bases). The CDR3 runs 14 residues. The germline gives CDR1 SNHLY, CDR2 FYNNEI. V shed 9 bases and J shed 2 bases, with 17 bases lying between them. This CDR3 is CASTQGQGAYEQYF. In DNA, the CDR3 is TGTGCCAGTACCCAGGGGCAGGGCGCCTACGAGCAGTACTTC.

The chain joins TRBV19 to TRBJ2-1; a weak D match, TRBD1 (5 bases). V was cut by 1 base and J by 6 bases, with 10 bases left in between. This CDR3 spans 14 amino acids. Per germline, CDR1 LNHDA and CDR2 SQIVND (reference sequence). CDR3 sequence reads: CASSIGTGPNEQFF. Written as DNA, the CDR3 is TGTGCCAGTAGTATAGGAACAGGCCCCAATGAGCAGTTCTTC. The full variable domain, rest sourced from reference TRBV19 and TRBJ2-1, is DGGITQSPKYLFRKEGQNVTLSCEQNLNHDAMYWYRQDPGQGLRLIYYSQIVNDFQKGDIAEGYSVSREKKESFPLTVTSAQKNPTAFYLCASSIGTGPNEQFFGPGTRLTVL.

The rearrangement uses TRBV27 and TRBJ1-1, with TRBD1 as a possible D gene (5 bases). Germline lookup yields CDR1 MNHEY and CDR2 SMNVEV (reference sequence). This CDR3 contains 15 residues. V was trimmed by 2 bases and J by 14 bases, leaving 24 bases between them. DNA of the CDR3: TGTGCCAGCAGTTTAAAAAGGGGCGTGAACACTGGAGCCTTCTTT. Its protein is CASSLKRGVNTGAFF.

The V and J genes are TRBV20-1 and TRBJ2-1; 12 nucleotides line up with TRBD1. The CDR3 is 17 residues long. Germline CDR1 DFQATT, CDR2 SNEGSKA (reference sequence). With V trimmed by 6 bases and J by 0 bases, 9 bases remained unmatched. The CDR3 DNA sequence: TGCAGTGCCCCGGGACAGGGGGCCACTAGCTCCTACAATGAGCAGTTCTTC. Translated, it gives CSAPGQGATSSYNEQFF.

There are many counts of this clonotype. This chain joins TRBV10-3 and TRBJ2-7; 7 nucleotides match TRBD2. From germline, CDR1 is ENHRY and CDR2 SYGVKD. The V gene end was trimmed by 7 bases and the J gene end by 5 bases; junction bases not matched to a gene: 8. The CDR3 spans 13 residues. The CDR3 DNA reads TGTGCCATCACTCTTTCGGCGGGGGACGAGCAGTACTTC. It encodes CAITLSAGDEQYF.

This clonotype has a handful of counts. This rearrangement joins TRBV7-6 to TRBJ2-7, with 9 positions matching TRBD2. The CDR3 extends over 17 amino acids. Germline values: CDR1 SGHVS, CDR2 FNYEAQ. Trimming cost V 2 bases and J 1 base; bases outside gene matches: 9. This CDR3 is CASSLNAGGPASYEQYF. The CDR3 DNA follows: TGTGCCAGCAGCTTAAACGCGGGAGGGCCCGCGTCCTACGAGCAGTACTTC.

In this sample, this clonotype turned up a few times. The chain links TRBV6-2 or TRBV6-3 to TRBJ1-2; D is undetermined. Trimming left V 7 bases short and J 4 bases short, with 10 bases between. CDR3 size: 12 residues. Germline-derived CDR1 and CDR2 are MNHEY and SVGEGT. As DNA, the CDR3 is TGTGCCAGCATCGGACGCAGCTATGGCTACACCTTC. This sequence encodes CASIGRSYGYTF.

This clonotype was seen ten or more times. The V and J genes are TRBV7-8 and TRBJ2-5, with D perhaps assigned TRBD1 or TRBD2 (7 bases each). The CDR3 is made up of 16 amino acids. V lost 6 bases and J 2 bases, leaving 19 bases between the germline ends. Per germline, CDR1 SGHVS and CDR2 FQNEAQ. The CDR3 DNA reads TGTGCCAGCAGTTTGGGGGGGAGGGGGCAACAAGAGACCCAGTACTTC. Its protein product is CASSLGGRGQQETQYF.

For this clonotype: At one boundary the junction diverges from the germline segment, which might be a read error. The chain is built from TRBV24-1 and TRBJ1-5, with TRBD1 identical over 7 bases. The CDR3 contains 16 residues. Looked up from germline, CDR1 is KGHDR and CDR2 is SFDVKD. The CDR3 protein is CAASDPTTGAGQPQHF. The CDR3 DNA reads as TGTGCCGCCAGTGACCCCACAACAGGGGCCGGTCAGCCCCAGCATTTT.

This clonotype has a count of ten or more. This sequence joins TRBV2 and TRBJ2-3; no clear D gene. CDR1 and CDR2 from the germline V gene are SNHLY and FYNNEI. The CDR3 consists of 13 residues. V shed 4 bases and J shed 5 bases, with 10 bases lying between them. This CDR3 reads CASSARWRDTQYF. The CDR3 region has the DNA TGTGCCAGCAGTGCGCGCTGGAGAGATACGCAGTATTTT.

The chain employs TRBV6-1 and TRBJ1-3; 7 bases line up with TRBD1. CDR3 size: 13 residues. Per the germline V gene, CDR1 is MNHNS and CDR2 is SASEGT. The J segment lost 4 bases and the V segment lost 6 bases, leaving 3 bases of the junction unmatched. CDR3 amino acids: CASSSTGGNTIYF. DNA of the CDR3: TGTGCCAGCAGCTCGACAGGGGGAAACACCATATATTTT.